These 18 T cell receptor beta chains share one sample of origin, sequenced in a study of CD8 T cells in ankylosing spondylitis. TCRdb reanalysed the 5' RACE reads using MiXCR and keeps one entry per CDR3 protein. Among 25,000 to 30,000 distinct CDR3 sequences, about 5.1% were seen once, and the ten largest hold about 1.8%. The sequenced sample consisted of blood, either unsorted or a sorted T cell fraction (not recorded which). The receptors were sampled from a female donor with ankylosing spondylitis or in good health (not recorded which).

This clonotype appeared many times. The rearrangement links TRBV9 to TRBJ1-2; a possible D gene is TRBD1 (5 bases). Germline CDR1 SGDLS, CDR2 YYNGEE. The ends were cut back, 3 bases at V and 4 bases at J, with 16 bases in the middle. CDR3 length: 15 amino acids. The CDR3 protein is CASSAKVVQGYGYTF. The CDR3 DNA sequence: TGTGCCAGCAGCGCCAAGGTCGTGCAGGGCTATGGCTACACCTTC.

This clonotype was detected ten times or more. V usage is TRBV9 and J usage is TRBJ2-3, with 10 bases identical to TRBD2. V lost 4 bases to trimming and J lost 5 bases; unmatched junction nucleotides: 13. Germline V CDR1 and CDR2: SGDLS, YYNGEE. The CDR3 is made up of 17 amino acids. Here the CDR3 reads CASSPSTSGGAKDTQYF. CDR3 sequence (DNA): TGTGCCAGCAGCCCGTCGACGAGCGGGGGGGCGAAAGATACGCAGTATTTT.

This clonotype was observed at least ten times. The gene calls are TRBV9 and TRBJ1-6; D is unresolved. V was pared by 0 bases and J by 13 bases, with 14 bases between. This CDR3 is built from 14 residues. CDR1 and CDR2 from the germline V gene are SGDLS and YYNGEE. CDR3 in amino acids: CASSVDDGGSPLHF. The DNA of the CDR3 is TGTGCCAGCAGCGTAGACGACGGTGGATCCCCCCTCCACTTT. Drawing the rest from reference TRBV9 and TRBJ1-6, the complete variable domain is DSGVTQTPKHLITATGQRVTLRCSPRSGDLSVYWYQQSLDQGLQFLIQYYNGEERAKGNILERFSAQQFPDLHSELNLSSLELGDSALYFCASSVDDGGSPLHFGNGTRLTVT.

In its sample, this clonotype was seen many times. The chain is built from TRBV9 and TRBJ2-2; no reliable D call. The CDR3 totals 15 residues. The germline gives CDR1 SGDLS, CDR2 YYNGEE. Between the trimmed V and J ends, which lost 0 bases and 0 bases, there was a span of 6 bases. For the CDR3, the DNA is TGTGCCAGCAGCGTAGGTGGAACGAACACCGGGGAGCTGTTTTTT. Its protein product is CASSVGGTNTGELFF.

The sample holds many counts of this clonotype. The chain links TRBV9 to TRBJ2-7, with 8 bases identical to TRBD1. The V gene's germline CDR1 is SGDLS and CDR2 YYNGEE. The trim removed 0 bases at V and 3 bases at J, leaving 5 bases unmatched. The CDR3 loop spans 15 amino acids. CDR3 protein: CASSVGPGGLYEQYF. DNA of the CDR3: TGTGCCAGCAGCGTAGGCCCAGGGGGCCTCTACGAGCAGTACTTC.

This clonotype occurred many times. The chain joins TRBV9 to TRBJ2-1, with D unresolved. Trimming removed 0 bases at V and 0 bases at J, with 10 bases between. Germline CDR1 SGDLS, CDR2 YYNGEE. The CDR3 is made up of 16 amino acids. CDR3 sequence: CASSVGGSSSYNEQFF. DNA for the CDR3: TGTGCCAGCAGCGTAGGCGGCAGTAGCTCCTACAATGAGCAGTTCTTC.

The chain couples TRBV9 to TRBJ2-3; 8 bases agree with TRBD1. Germline V gene lookup returns CDR1 SGDLS and CDR2 YYNGEE. Trimming cost V 3 bases and J 1 base; bases outside gene matches: 13. The CDR3 sequence is 18 residues long. CDR3 nucleotides: TGTGCCAGCAGCGCTAACCAGGGCTTGGGACAGGGCACAGATACGCAGTATTTT. It is translated as CASSANQGLGQGTDTQYF.

This clonotype was counted only a few times. The J gene is TRBJ2-3, the V gene TRBV9, with 11 nucleotides matching TRBD1. The CDR3 is made up of 14 amino acids. CDR1 is SGDLS, CDR2 YYNGEE, per germline. With V trimmed by 4 bases and J by 5 bases, 3 bases remained unmatched. CDR3 bases: TGTGCCAGCAGCAAGGACAGGGGGCGAGATACGCAGTATTTT. This sequence encodes CASSKDRGRDTQYF.

This clonotype was recorded at least ten times. The rearrangement joins TRBV9 to TRBJ1-6; D unresolved. CDR3 length equals 13 residues. Germline-derived CDR1 and CDR2 are SGDLS and YYNGEE. Deletions cut 4 bases from V and 11 bases from J, with 13 bases between. The chain's CDR3 is CASSQEGSPPLHF. CDR3 DNA: TGTGCCAGCAGCCAAGAAGGGAGTCCACCCCTCCACTTT.

The chain uses TRBV9 and TRBJ2-3; 8 bases fit TRBD1. The junction had 17 bases not matched to a gene; V was cut back by 0 bases and J by 2 bases. The CDR3 runs 20 residues. Germline lookup yields CDR1 SGDLS and CDR2 YYNGEE. CDR3 sequence (DNA): TGTGCCAGCAGCGTAGGTCCTACGGGTGTTTGGGGACAGGCCACAGATACGCAGTATTTT. As protein: CASSVGPTGVWGQATDTQYF.

This clonotype has ten or more counts. This chain connects TRBV9 to TRBJ2-3; 7 bases are a match to TRBD2. The CDR3 loop spans 17 amino acids. Germline CDR1 SGDLS, CDR2 YYNGEE. V lost 0 bases to trimming and J lost 6 bases; unmatched junction nucleotides: 13. The CDR3 DNA is TGTGCCAGCAGCGTAGGGGGGGGAGAACTAGCAGGGGATACGCAGTATTTT. Encoded protein: CASSVGGGELAGDTQYF.

This clonotype was found many times. This sequence joins TRBV9 and TRBJ2-5, with 14 nucleotides matching TRBD2. In germline, CDR1 is SGDLS, CDR2 YYNGEE. The CDR3 runs 15 residues. The J segment lost 4 bases and the V segment lost 3 bases, leaving 2 bases of the junction unmatched. As DNA, the CDR3 is TGTGCCAGCAGCGAGGGACTAGCGGGGGTAGAGACCCAGTACTTC. Protein: CASSEGLAGVETQYF. The entire variable domain, with the rest obtained from reference TRBV9 and TRBJ2-5, is as follows: DSGVTQTPKHLITATGQRVTLRCSPRSGDLSVYWYQQSLDQGLQFLIQYYNGEERAKGNILERFSAQQFPDLHSELNLSSLELGDSALYFCASSEGLAGVETQYFGPGTRLLVL.

This clonotype was detected ten times or more. The chain is built from TRBV9 and TRBJ1-1; maybe TRBD1 (5 bases). CDR3 size: 16 residues. Germline V gives CDR1 SGDLS, CDR2 YYNGEE. V lost 3 bases and J lost 0, with 15 bases in between. DNA for the CDR3: TGTGCCAGCAGCGCGAAGGGACTGACTATGAACACTGAAGCTTTCTTT. The encoded protein is CASSAKGLTMNTEAFF.

This clonotype was detected many times. This chain uses TRBV9 with TRBJ1-3; no definite D call. The CDR3 has 12 amino acids. Trimming removed 3 bases at V and 5 bases at J, with 6 bases between. In germline, CDR1 is SGDLS, CDR2 YYNGEE. The CDR3 loop reads CASSDQRNTIYF. For the CDR3, the DNA is TGTGCCAGCAGCGACCAGAGAAACACCATATATTTT.

This clonotype was seen a few times. CDR3 sequence reads: CASNRQGRADTGELFF. CDR3 nucleotides: TGTGCCAGCAATAGACAGGGGAGGGCGGACACCGGGGAGCTGTTTTTT. The chain employs TRBV9 and TRBJ2-2, with D tentatively TRBD1 (8 bases). CDR1 SGDLS and CDR2 YYNGEE come from the germline V gene. The V gene lost 6 bases and the J gene lost 3 bases, with 18 bases spanning the gap. The CDR3 runs 16 residues.

This clonotype was observed many times. The rearrangement joins TRBV9 to TRBJ2-3, with 7 bases that match TRBD1. Unmatched junction bases numbered 4, after V lost 3 bases and J lost 6 bases. Germline V CDR1 and CDR2: SGDLS, YYNGEE. CDR3 length equals 13 residues. CDR3 sequence reads: CASSAQGFDTQYF. The CDR3, as DNA: TGTGCCAGCAGCGCACAGGGGTTTGATACGCAGTATTTT.

This clonotype occurred many times. The rearrangement joins TRBV9 to TRBJ1-5, with D possibly TRBD1 on 5 matching bases. Germline values: CDR1 SGDLS, CDR2 YYNGEE. Trimming left V 5 bases short and J 5 bases short, with 11 bases between. The CDR3 totals 13 residues. The CDR3 DNA sequence: TGTGCCAGCAGTCCGGGGCGCGATCAGCCCCAGCATTTT. Translation: CASSPGRDQPQHF.

This clonotype was seen at least ten times. The chain employs TRBV9 and TRBJ1-3; tentative D call: TRBD1 (6 bases). V was shortened by 3 bases and J by 2 bases, with 9 bases between the two germline ends. This CDR3 has 14 amino acids. The V gene's germline CDR1 is SGDLS and CDR2 YYNGEE. The CDR3 DNA follows: TGTGCCAGCAGCGCCTCAGGGGCTGGAAACACCATATATTTT. It specifies CASSASGAGNTIYF. The whole variable domain, remainder taken from reference TRBV9 and TRBJ1-3, is DSGVTQTPKHLITATGQRVTLRCSPRSGDLSVYWYQQSLDQGLQFLIQYYNGEERAKGNILERFSAQQFPDLHSELNLSSLELGDSALYFCASSASGAGNTIYFGEGSWLTVV.